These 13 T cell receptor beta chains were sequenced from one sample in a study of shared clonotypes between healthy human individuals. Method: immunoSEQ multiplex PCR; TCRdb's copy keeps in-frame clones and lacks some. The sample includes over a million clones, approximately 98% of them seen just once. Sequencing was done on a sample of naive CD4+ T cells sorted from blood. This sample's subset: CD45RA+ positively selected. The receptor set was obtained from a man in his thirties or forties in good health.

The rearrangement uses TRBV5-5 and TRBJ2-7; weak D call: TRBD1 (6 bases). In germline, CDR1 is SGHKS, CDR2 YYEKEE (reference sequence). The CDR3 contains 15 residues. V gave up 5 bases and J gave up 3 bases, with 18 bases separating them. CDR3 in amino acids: CASSYEFGTSYEQYF. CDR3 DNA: TGTGCCAGCAGTTACGAATTCGGGACAAGCTACGAGCAGTACTTC.

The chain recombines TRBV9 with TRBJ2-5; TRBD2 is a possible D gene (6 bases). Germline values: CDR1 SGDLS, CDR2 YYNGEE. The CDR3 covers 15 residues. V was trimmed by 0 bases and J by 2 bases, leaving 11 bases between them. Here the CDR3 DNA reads TGTGCCAGCAGCGTAGCTACGGGGGAACAAGAGACCCAGTACTTC. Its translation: CASSVATGEQETQYF.

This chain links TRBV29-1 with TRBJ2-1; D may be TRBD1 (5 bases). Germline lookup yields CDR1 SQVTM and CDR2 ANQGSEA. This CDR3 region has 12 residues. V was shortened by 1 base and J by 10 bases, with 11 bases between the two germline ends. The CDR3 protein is CSVEGGAGEQFF. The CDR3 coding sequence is TGCAGCGTTGAAGGGGGCGCAGGCGAGCAGTTCTTC.

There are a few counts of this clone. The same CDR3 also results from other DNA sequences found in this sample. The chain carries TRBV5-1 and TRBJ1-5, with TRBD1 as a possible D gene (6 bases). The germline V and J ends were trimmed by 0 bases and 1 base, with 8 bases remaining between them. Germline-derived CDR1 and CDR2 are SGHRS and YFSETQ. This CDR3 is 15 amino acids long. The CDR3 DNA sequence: TGCGCCAGCAGCTTGGAAGGGGGGAGCAATCAGCCCCAGCATTTT. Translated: CASSLEGGSNQPQHF.

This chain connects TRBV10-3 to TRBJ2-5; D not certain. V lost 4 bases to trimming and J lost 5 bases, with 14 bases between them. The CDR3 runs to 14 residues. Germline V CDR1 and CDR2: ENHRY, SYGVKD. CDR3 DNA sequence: TGTGCCATCAGTGTTTCTCCCAGCCCGGAGACCCAGTACTTC. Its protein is CAISVSPSPETQYF.

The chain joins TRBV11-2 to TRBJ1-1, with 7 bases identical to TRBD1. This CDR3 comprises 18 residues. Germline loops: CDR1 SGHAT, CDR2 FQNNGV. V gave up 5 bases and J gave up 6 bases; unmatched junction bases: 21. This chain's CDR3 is CASSRRPGTAERTAEAFF. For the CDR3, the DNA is TGTGCCAGCAGCCGAAGACCCGGGACAGCGGAGCGAACGGCTGAAGCTTTCTTT. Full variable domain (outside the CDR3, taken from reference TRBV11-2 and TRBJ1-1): EAGVAQSPRYKIIEKRQSVAFWCNPISGHATLYWYQQILGQGPKLLIQFQNNGVVDDSQLPKDRFSAERLKGVDSTLKIQPAKLEDSAVYLCASSRRPGTAERTAEAFFGQGTRLTVV.

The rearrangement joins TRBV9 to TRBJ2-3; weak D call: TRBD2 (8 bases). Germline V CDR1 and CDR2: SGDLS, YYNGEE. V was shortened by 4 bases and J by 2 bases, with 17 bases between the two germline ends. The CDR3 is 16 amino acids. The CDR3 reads CASSPGGGQVTDTQYF. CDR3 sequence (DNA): TGTGCCAGCAGCCCGGGAGGGGGCCAGGTCACAGATACGCAGTATTTT. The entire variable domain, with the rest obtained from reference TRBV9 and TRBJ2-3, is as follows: DSGVTQTPKHLITATGQRVTLRCSPRSGDLSVYWYQQSLDQGLQFLIQYYNGEERAKGNILERFSAQQFPDLHSELNLSSLELGDSALYFCASSPGGGQVTDTQYFGPGTRLTVL.

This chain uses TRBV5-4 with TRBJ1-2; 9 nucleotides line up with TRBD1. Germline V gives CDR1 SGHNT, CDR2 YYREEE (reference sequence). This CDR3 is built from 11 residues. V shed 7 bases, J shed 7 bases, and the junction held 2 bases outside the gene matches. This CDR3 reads CASGTGFGYTF. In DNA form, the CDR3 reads TGTGCCAGCGGGACAGGGTTTGGCTACACCTTC.

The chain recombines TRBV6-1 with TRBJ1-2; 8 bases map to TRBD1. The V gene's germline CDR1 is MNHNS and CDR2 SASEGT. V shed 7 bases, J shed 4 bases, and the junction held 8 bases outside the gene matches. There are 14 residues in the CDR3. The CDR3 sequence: CASNGRGPTYGYTF. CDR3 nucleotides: TGTGCCAGCAATGGCAGGGGGCCTACCTATGGCTACACCTTC.

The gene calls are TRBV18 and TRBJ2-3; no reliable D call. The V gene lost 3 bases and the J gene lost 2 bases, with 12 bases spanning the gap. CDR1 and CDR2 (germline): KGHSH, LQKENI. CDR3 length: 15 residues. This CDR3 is CASSPTLGSTDTQYF. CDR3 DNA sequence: TGTGCCAGCTCACCCACGTTGGGTTCCACAGATACGCAGTATTTT.

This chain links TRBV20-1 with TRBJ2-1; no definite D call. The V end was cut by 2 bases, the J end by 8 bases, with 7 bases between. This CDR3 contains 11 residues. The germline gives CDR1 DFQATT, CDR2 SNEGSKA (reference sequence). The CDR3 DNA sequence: TGCAGTGCTAGATTGGACGATGAGCAGTTCTTC. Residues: CSARLDDEQFF.

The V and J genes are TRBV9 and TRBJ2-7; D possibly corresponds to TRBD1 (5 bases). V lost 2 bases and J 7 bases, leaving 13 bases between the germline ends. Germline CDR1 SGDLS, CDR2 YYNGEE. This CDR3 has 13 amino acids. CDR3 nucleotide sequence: TGTGCCAGCAGCGTCACAGGTTTGGGGGAGCAGTACTTC. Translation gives CASSVTGLGEQYF.

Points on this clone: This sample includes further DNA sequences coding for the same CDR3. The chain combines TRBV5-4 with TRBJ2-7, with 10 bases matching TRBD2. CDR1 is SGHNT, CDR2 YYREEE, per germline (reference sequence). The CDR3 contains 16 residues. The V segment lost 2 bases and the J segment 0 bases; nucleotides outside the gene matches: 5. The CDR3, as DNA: TGTGCCAGCAGCTTAGGACTAGCGGCAAGCTCCTACGAGCAGTACTTC. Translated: CASSLGLAASSYEQYF.